The entry that follows covers one T cell receptor (beta chain) sequence. The data were obtained in a study of blood T cell repertoires in COVID-19. Study-level background: Material from acute and convalescent COVID-19 was sourced from the United States, Italy and Spain. In each case, the material was cDNA or gDNA derived from T cells, B-cell-depleted T cells, or PBMCs.

With 4 bases clipped from V and 2 bases from J, the junction kept 6 bases outside the gene matches. CDR1 is KGHDR and CDR2 is SFDVKD in the germline V gene. There are 15 residues in the CDR3. In the original analysis: Reference gene primers were amplified, and this amplification served to estimate nucleated cell counts. TCRdb keeps only in-frame clones here, not all; method: immunoSEQ multiplex PCR. Clonal size and the V and J genes are those of that table, whereas D and trimming came from the DNA. This sample carries hundreds of thousands of clones, 86% of them seen once, and the ten largest clones take less than 15%.

The TCR originated in a woman in her seventies with COVID-19, enrolled during active disease. The sequenced material came from peripheral blood. The V and J genes are TRBV24-1 and TRBJ2-5, with TRBD2 identical over 7 bases. For the CDR3, the DNA is TGTGCCACCAGTGACACTGGGGGGGGACAAGAGACCCAGTACTTC. Protein product: CATSDTGGGQETQYF.